Listed below are T cell receptor beta chains from one sample, sequenced in a study of T cells after yellow fever vaccination. TCRdb reanalysed the 5' RACE reads using MiXCR and keeps one entry per CDR3 protein. Of approximately 350,000 distinct CDR3 sequences in the sample, roughly 10% were seen once. Sample: PBMCs, taken on the day of the first yellow fever vaccination. These receptors were collected from a man aged 18 to 35 who received the YFV17D yellow fever vaccine. Each CDR3 is given without its conserved first and last residue. The order of the fields is CDR3 length, V gene, CDR3 protein.

CDR3 length: 11; V gene: TRBV5-1; CDR3 protein: ASSPDGQGTYT
CDR3 length: 10; V gene: TRBV11-2; CDR3 protein: ASSLGARTQF
CDR3 length: 15; V gene: TRBV4-1; CDR3 protein: ASSYRTSAELQETQY
CDR3 length: 11; V gene: TRBV29-1; CDR3 protein: SVRAQQGQPQH
CDR3 length: 10; V gene: TRBV6-2/TRBV6-3; CDR3 protein: ASRSSGGELF
CDR3 length: 9; V gene: TRBV6-5; CDR3 protein: ASILNTEAF
CDR3 length: 11; V gene: TRBV5-6; CDR3 protein: ASSLDRGTEQY
CDR3 length: 11; V gene: TRBV29-1; CDR3 protein: SGTRGANYGYT
CDR3 length: 14; V gene: TRBV24-1; CDR3 protein: ATSDPGQGETGELF
CDR3 length: 10; V gene: TRBV5-1; CDR3 protein: ASSLGTNGYT
CDR3 length: 11; V gene: TRBV9; CDR3 protein: ASSPHDRDTIY
CDR3 length: 11; V gene: TRBV5-6; CDR3 protein: ASSSRDRGTQY
CDR3 length: 15; V gene: TRBV5-1; CDR3 protein: ASSLGGRGDSGNTIY
CDR3 length: 11; V gene: TRBV11-2; CDR3 protein: ASSLIKHYGYT
CDR3 length: 15; V gene: TRBV4-3; CDR3 protein: ASSQGPGSQVNSPLH
CDR3 length: 13; V gene: TRBV10-3; CDR3 protein: ATYARDRGNQPQH
CDR3 length: 11; V gene: TRBV28; CDR3 protein: ASRRTGFQPQH
CDR3 length: 12; V gene: TRBV23-1; CDR3 protein: AIPGGENTGELF